These 2 T cell receptor beta chains were sequenced from one sample in a study of graft-versus-host responses after intestinal transplantation. Sequenced by immunoSEQ multiplex PCR; TCRdb stores in-frame clones only, minus some. This sample yields tens of thousands of clones, of which 89% are seen a single time; approximately 0.6% belongs to the top ten. These receptors' targets are unknown. Sequencing used unstimulated CD4+ T cells sorted from spleen or lymph node cells, obtained before transplant. These receptors all come from a human donor who was the organ donor for an intestinal transplant.

This chain connects TRBV28 to TRBJ2-1; TRBD1 aligns across 10 bases. This CDR3 is built from 16 residues. J lost 8 bases, V lost 5 bases, and 12 bases had no gene match. The germline gives CDR1 MDHEN, CDR2 SYDVKM. The CDR3 reads CASSPQTGTGEDEQFF. The DNA of the CDR3 is TGTGCCAGCAGTCCGCAGACCGGGACAGGGGAGGATGAGCAGTTCTTC.

The genes are TRBV30 and TRBJ2-7; TRBD2 aligns across 9 bases. Losses at the gene ends were 0 bases for V and 4 bases for J; bases not matched to a gene: 4. Germline CDR1 GTSNPN, CDR2 SVGIG (reference sequence). The CDR3 is 14 amino acids. The CDR3 protein is CAWSVLAGVYEQYF. The CDR3, as DNA: TGTGCCTGGAGTGTCTTAGCGGGAGTGTACGAGCAGTACTTC.